This T cell receptor beta chain was sequenced during a study of vaccination and CD4 T cells after COVID-19. The overall study: Post-COVID draws followed diagnosis by a median roughly 99 days (range 35 to 161).

Comments on this clonotype: Its antigen remains unidentified.

Regarding treatment: roughly 10-day PBMC culture with coronavirus spike peptide pools or control peptides (ViraFEST assay). Sequencing of DNA taken from cultured CD4+ T cells relied on the Oncomine TCR Beta short-read assay. Investigators isolated genomic DNA from cultured CD4+ T cells. TCRdb re-called the PCR reads through MiXCR, storing one row per CDR3 protein. Here the sample spans 9,000 to 13,000 distinct CDR3 sequences, just under 75% being singletons. The J segment lost 8 bases and the V segment lost 4 bases, leaving 2 bases of the junction unmatched. The CDR3 runs 13 residues. Germline V lookup: CDR1 LGHNA, CDR2 YSLEER.

The V gene is TRBV4-3, the J gene TRBJ1-2; 12 positions agree with TRBD1. The sequenced sample consisted of CD4+ T cells from blood, cultured in vitro. This clonotype was obtained from a human donor who had recovered from COVID-19. The DNA of the CDR3 is TGCGCCAGCAGCCGGGACAGGGGGCGAGGCTACACCTTC. This gives the protein CASSRDRGRGYTF.